Described below is a single T cell receptor beta chain sequence and its context. Antigen specificity is unknown. The data originate from a study of shared clonotypes between healthy human individuals. Turning to the study itself: The cohort had a couple of women and three men, ages 18 to 49.

Assay used: immunoSEQ multiplex PCR; TCRdb lists only in-frame clones, some missing. Altogether under 1,100,000 clones are present, 78% being singletons, with the ten largest covering roughly 0.57%. The V gene's germline CDR1 is SGHTA and CDR2 FQGNSA. The V end was cut by 11 bases, the J end by 2 bases, with 8 bases between. This CDR3 comprises 11 residues. General study findings and limits: Generally, estimated richness proved larger in naive subsets than it did in memory subsets. Sequencing depth was expected to influence donor clonotype sharing.

V is TRBV7-2 and J is TRBJ2-3, with D tentatively TRBD1 or TRBD2 (5 bases each). The specimen was memory CD4+ T cells from PBMCs. Noted subset: CD45RA-negative fraction. The clonotype originates from a young man in good health. Some clones in this sample may be carry-over from other donors' samples. This CDR3 reads CAWGNTDTQYF. The CDR3 DNA reads as TGTGCCTGGGGGAACACAGATACGCAGTATTTT.